Below are 20 T cell receptor beta chains sequenced from a single sample in a study of PD-1 blockade in classical Hodgkin lymphoma. Every one of the patients relapsed after autologous stem cell transplantation (brentuximab vedotin exposure was variable). Some clones are missing from TCRdb's copy, which holds only in-frame ones; the method was immunoSEQ multiplex PCR. The table lists about 84,000 clones, about 89% of them singletons. This specimen was peripheral blood mononuclear cells (PBMCs), taken at baseline. The receptors shown here come from a human donor with classical Hodgkin lymphoma.

This chain connects TRBV18 to TRBJ1-1; a possible D gene is TRBD1 (5 bases). CDR1 and CDR2 (germline): KGHSH, LQKENI. The germline V and J ends were trimmed by 1 base and 5 bases, with 11 bases remaining between them. The CDR3 runs to 14 residues. CDR3 sequence: CASSPQGRWTEAFF. The DNA of the CDR3 is TGTGCCAGCTCACCACAGGGGAGATGGACTGAAGCTTTCTTT.

The chain employs TRBV27 and TRBJ2-7, with D maybe TRBD2 (5 bases). The CDR3 length is 13 residues. Trimming pared 2 bases from V and 7 bases from J, leaving 12 bases between. From germline, CDR1 is MNHEY and CDR2 SMNVEV (reference sequence). In DNA, the CDR3 is TGTGCCAGCAGTTTAGAGGGCCGTGGGGAGCAGTACTTC. It translates to CASSLEGRGEQYF.

The gene calls are TRBV13 and TRBJ2-3; 10 nucleotides line up with TRBD2. Trimming at V came to 2 bases and at J to 2 bases, leaving 1 base not matched to a gene. The CDR3 has 15 residues. Germline values: CDR1 PRHDT, CDR2 FYEKMQ (reference sequence). In DNA form, the CDR3 reads TGTGCCAGCAGCTTACTAGCGGGAGCCACAGATACGCAGTATTTT. Its protein product is CASSLLAGATDTQYF.

The V gene is TRBV11-2, the J gene TRBJ2-1, with 8 positions matching TRBD2. The CDR3 runs to 14 residues. Germline V lookup: CDR1 SGHAT, CDR2 FQNNGV. Trimming cost V 3 bases and J 3 bases; bases outside gene matches: 1. In DNA, the CDR3 is TGTGCCAGCAGCTTTGCGGGAGGCTACAATGAGCAGTTCTTC. Its translation: CASSFAGGYNEQFF.

V gene TRBV9 combines with J gene TRBJ1-1; D gene uncertain. V dropped 0 bases and J dropped 0 bases, with 9 bases sitting between them. CDR1 and CDR2 (germline): SGDLS, YYNGEE. This CDR3 is built from 15 residues. The CDR3 spells CASSVAPTLNTEAFF. The DNA for the CDR3 is TGTGCCAGCAGCGTAGCCCCAACACTGAACACTGAAGCTTTCTTT.

The chain carries TRBV27 and TRBJ2-4, with 9 bases that match TRBD1. V lost 5 bases and J lost 1; bases outside the gene matches: 9. The CDR3 loop spans 17 amino acids. CDR1 is MNHEY and CDR2 is SMNVEV in the germline V gene (reference sequence). CDR3 sequence reads: CASSPRQQGAAKNIQYF. The CDR3 bases are TGTGCCAGCAGTCCCCGGCAACAGGGGGCGGCCAAAAACATTCAGTACTTC.

The V call is TRBV14, the J call TRBJ2-7, with TRBD2 as a possible D gene (7 bases). Between the trimmed V and J ends, which lost 1 base and 5 bases, there was a span of 18 bases. The CDR3 consists of 16 residues. Germline values: CDR1 SGHDN, CDR2 FVKESK. The CDR3 bases are TGTGCCAGCAGCCAAGGCTCTGGGGGGGCGTATCACGAGCAGTACTTC. It translates to CASSQGSGGAYHEQYF.

The chain employs TRBV6-1 and TRBJ2-5, with D perhaps being TRBD1 or TRBD2 (5 bases each). CDR1 and CDR2 from the germline V gene are MNHNS and SASEGT. The CDR3 has 13 amino acids. Trimming removed 8 bases from V and 7 bases from J, with 17 bases in between. The CDR3 sequence is CASLERGAGTQYF. The CDR3 DNA sequence: TGTGCCAGCCTCGAGAGGGGCGCCGGGACCCAGTACTTC.

The chain links TRBV11-2 to TRBJ2-7; TRBD1 matches 9 bases. V lost 3 bases and J lost 2; bases outside the gene matches: 5. Per the germline V gene, CDR1 is SGHAT and CDR2 is FQNNGV. The CDR3 sequence is 15 residues long. Written as DNA, the CDR3 is TGTGCCAGCAGCTTCGGACAGGGGCTTCCCTACGAGCAGTACTTC. It yields the protein CASSFGQGLPYEQYF.

The chain recombines TRBV27 with TRBJ2-1, with D possibly TRBD2 on 6 matching bases. CDR3 length equals 15 residues. The germline V gene encodes CDR1 MNHEY and CDR2 SMNVEV (reference sequence). With 4 bases removed from V and 0 bases from J, the gap between germline ends came to 10 bases. CDR3 loop: CASSSAGSSYNEQFF. The CDR3 DNA reads TGTGCCAGCAGTTCTGCGGGGAGCTCCTACAATGAGCAGTTCTTC.

This chain joins TRBV30 and TRBJ2-7; 7 positions agree with TRBD1. With 5 bases clipped from V and 5 bases from J, the junction kept 12 bases outside the gene matches. The germline V gene encodes CDR1 GTSNPN and CDR2 SVGIG (reference sequence). This CDR3 has 14 amino acids. The CDR3 sequence: CAWDRVSSKDEQYF. DNA of the CDR3: TGTGCCTGGGACAGGGTGAGCTCTAAGGACGAGCAGTACTTC.

This clone was recorded once. The genes are TRBV6-1 and TRBJ2-1; D ambiguous. V lost 8 bases and J lost 2, with 7 bases in between. The CDR3 length is 12 residues. The germline gives CDR1 MNHNS, CDR2 SASEGT. The CDR3 DNA reads as TGTGCCAGCGTATCGGCCTACAATGAGCAGTTCTTC. Its protein is CASVSAYNEQFF.

V and J are TRBV9 and TRBJ1-1; TRBD1 is a possible D gene (6 bases). The V end lost 0 bases, the J end lost 8 bases, and 14 bases lay between the germline ends. The CDR3 covers 14 residues. CDR1 SGDLS and CDR2 YYNGEE come from the germline V gene. The CDR3 bases are TGTGCCAGCAGCGTAGTGCGGGGGCCAACCGAAGCTTTCTTT. Protein sequence: CASSVVRGPTEAFF.

This chain links TRBV6-1 with TRBJ2-6; no reliable D call. The germline V gene has CDR1 MNHNS and CDR2 SASEGT. V was clipped by 2 bases and J by 0 bases, with 5 bases between them. The CDR3 sequence is 15 residues long. The DNA of the CDR3 is TGTGCCAGCAGTGAAAGCCCCTCTGGGGCCAACGTCCTGACTTTC. Translating it yields CASSESPSGANVLTF.

This chain connects TRBV18 to TRBJ2-7; TRBD2 agrees at 9 bases. J was trimmed by 3 bases and V by 3 bases; bases with no gene match: 6. From germline, CDR1 is KGHSH and CDR2 LQKENI. The CDR3 sequence is 15 residues long. In DNA, the CDR3 is TGTGCCAGCTCACCCGGACTGACTAGCGGCTACGAGCAGTACTTC. Amino acids: CASSPGLTSGYEQYF.

This chain connects TRBV18 to TRBJ1-2; D possibly corresponds to TRBD1 (5 bases). The germline V gene encodes CDR1 KGHSH and CDR2 LQKENI. This CDR3 is built from 13 residues. Between the trimmed V and J ends, which lost 6 bases and 9 bases, there was a span of 17 bases. The CDR3 sequence is CASSHRDPLRYTF. The CDR3 DNA reads TGTGCCAGCTCCCACCGGGACCCCCTGCGCTACACCTTC.

This clone has more than one count but fewer than ten. CDR3 in DNA: TGTGCCACCAGCCGGGGGGGAGGAAATAGCAATCAGCCCCAGCATTTT. As protein: CATSRGGGNSNQPQHF. This sequence joins TRBV15 and TRBJ1-5; tentative D call: TRBD1 (5 bases). The V and J ends lost 5 bases and 0 bases respectively, with 14 bases between them. The CDR3 extends over 16 amino acids. Per the germline V gene, CDR1 is LNHNV and CDR2 is YYDKDF (reference sequence).

This clone was found once. J is TRBJ2-5 and V is TRBV6-5; D call uncertain. CDR3 length equals 15 residues. From germline, CDR1 is MNHEY and CDR2 SVGAGI. Trimming took 7 bases from V and 2 from J, leaving 17 bases between them. CDR3 residues: CASMSYKGYQETQYF. CDR3 DNA sequence: TGTGCCAGCATGTCGTATAAGGGTTATCAAGAGACCCAGTACTTC.

CDR3 amino acids: CASRWNTEAFF. DNA of the CDR3: TGTGCCAGCAGATGGAACACTGAAGCTTTCTTT. The chain joins TRBV28 to TRBJ1-1, with unresolved D. The CDR3 loop spans 11 amino acids. Germline V gives CDR1 MDHEN, CDR2 SYDVKM. Deletions cut 6 bases from V and 1 base from J, with 3 bases between.

The chain uses TRBV4-1 and TRBJ1-2, with D perhaps matching TRBD1 (6 bases). The CDR3 sequence is 16 residues long. V was shortened by 3 bases and J by 0 bases, with 14 bases between the two germline ends. The V gene's germline CDR1 is MGHRA and CDR2 YSYEKL. The CDR3 loop is CASSQRRTASNYGYTF. For the CDR3, the DNA is TGCGCCAGCAGCCAGAGAAGGACAGCGTCTAACTATGGCTACACCTTC.